The next 4 T cell receptor beta chains were all read from a single sample in a study of blood T cells in healthy people across ages. The use of a sample-barcoded 5' primer and a J-beta primer mix characterized a second PCR of roughly 6 to 11 cycles. A single record per CDR3 protein comes from TCRdb applying MiXCR to the 5' RACE reads. The table includes approximately 800,000 distinct CDR3 sequences, approximately 53% detected once. Sequencing was done on a sample of blood. Receptors were obtained from a man aged 35-49 years in good health.

V and J are TRBV30 and TRBJ1-2; D is ambiguous. Trimming stripped 0 bases from V and 8 bases from J, with 13 bases between. CDR1 is GTSNPN, CDR2 SVGIG, per germline (reference sequence). This CDR3 is built from 13 residues. The CDR3 reads CAWSVLGSRGYTF. In DNA form, the CDR3 reads TGTGCCTGGAGTGTACTGGGCAGTCGAGGCTACACCTTC.

This clonotype appeared a few times. This chain uses TRBV4-2 with TRBJ2-7, with 8 bases lining up with TRBD1. The CDR3 is 14 residues long. The germline V gene has CDR1 LGHNA and CDR2 YNFKEQ. V dropped 2 bases and J dropped 2; count of bases not matched to a gene: 2. The CDR3 DNA reads as TGTGCCAGCAGCCAACGGGACAGGACCTACGAGCAGTACTTC. This sequence encodes CASSQRDRTYEQYF.

This clonotype was seen repeatedly, ten times or more. The chain couples TRBV4-3 to TRBJ2-1; a possible D gene is TRBD2 (6 bases). CDR3 length: 16 residues. Deletions cut 0 bases from V and 0 bases from J, with 9 bases between. Germline values: CDR1 LGHNA, CDR2 YSLEER. CDR3 sequence (DNA): TGCGCCAGCAGCCAAGATCTGGGGGGCTCCTACAATGAGCAGTTCTTC. Translated: CASSQDLGGSYNEQFF.

In this sample, this clonotype turned up a few times. The genes are TRBV13 and TRBJ2-7; the D call may be TRBD1 or TRBD2 (6 bases each). The germline CDR1 and CDR2 sequences are PRHDT and FYEKMQ (reference sequence). Trimming removed 0 bases at V and 4 bases at J, with 13 bases between. This CDR3 has 15 residues. CDR3 in DNA: TGTGCCAGCAGCTTAGGAGGGGGACTCTTTTACGAGCAGTACTTC. The encoded protein is CASSLGGGLFYEQYF.